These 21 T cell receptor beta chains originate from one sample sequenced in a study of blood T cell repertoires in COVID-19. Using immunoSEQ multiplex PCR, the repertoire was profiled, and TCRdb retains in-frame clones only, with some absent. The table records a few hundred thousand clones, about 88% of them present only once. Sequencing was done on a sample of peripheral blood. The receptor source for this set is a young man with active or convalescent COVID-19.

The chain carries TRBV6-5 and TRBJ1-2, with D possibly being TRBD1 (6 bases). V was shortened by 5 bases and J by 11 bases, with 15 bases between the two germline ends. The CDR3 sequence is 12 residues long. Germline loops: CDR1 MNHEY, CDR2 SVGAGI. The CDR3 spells CASSPGHLWYTF. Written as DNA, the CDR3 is TGTGCCAGCAGTCCGGGACACCTATGGTACACCTTC.

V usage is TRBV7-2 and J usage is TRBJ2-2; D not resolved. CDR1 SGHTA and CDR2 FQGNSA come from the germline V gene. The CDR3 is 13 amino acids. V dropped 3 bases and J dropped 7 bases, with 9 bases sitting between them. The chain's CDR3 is CASSLARYGELFF. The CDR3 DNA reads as TGTGCCAGCAGCTTGGCTCGTTACGGGGAGCTGTTTTTT.

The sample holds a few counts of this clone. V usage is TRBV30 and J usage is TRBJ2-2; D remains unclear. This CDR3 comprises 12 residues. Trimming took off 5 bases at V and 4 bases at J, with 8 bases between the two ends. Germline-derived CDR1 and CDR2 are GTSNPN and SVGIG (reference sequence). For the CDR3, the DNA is TGTGCCTGGGGGCCTACCACCGGGGAGCTGTTTTTT. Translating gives CAWGPTTGELFF.

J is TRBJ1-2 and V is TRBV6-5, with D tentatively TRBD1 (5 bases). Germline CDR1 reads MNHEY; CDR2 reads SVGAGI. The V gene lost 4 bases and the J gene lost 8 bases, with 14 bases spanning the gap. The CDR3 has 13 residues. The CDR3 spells CASSSGVQGGYTF. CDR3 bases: TGTGCCAGCAGTTCGGGGGTGCAAGGGGGCTACACCTTC.

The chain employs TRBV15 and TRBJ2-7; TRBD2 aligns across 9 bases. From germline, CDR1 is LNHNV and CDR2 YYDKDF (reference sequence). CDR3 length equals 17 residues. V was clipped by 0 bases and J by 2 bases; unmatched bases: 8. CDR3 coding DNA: TGTGCCACCAGCAGAGATCTAGCGGGACTGCAACCCTACGAGCAGTACTTC. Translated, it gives CATSRDLAGLQPYEQYF.

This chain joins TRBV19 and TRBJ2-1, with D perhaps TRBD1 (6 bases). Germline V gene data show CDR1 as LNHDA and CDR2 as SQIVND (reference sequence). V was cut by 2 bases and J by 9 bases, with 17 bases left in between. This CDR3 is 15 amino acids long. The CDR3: CASSISRGGYGEQFF. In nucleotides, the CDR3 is TGTGCCAGTAGTATATCCCGAGGGGGTTATGGTGAGCAGTTCTTC. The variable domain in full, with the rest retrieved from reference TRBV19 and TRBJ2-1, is DGGITQSPKYLFRKEGQNVTLSCEQNLNHDAMYWYRQDPGQGLRLIYYSQIVNDFQKGDIAEGYSVSREKKESFPLTVTSAQKNPTAFYLCASSISRGGYGEQFFGPGTRLTVL.

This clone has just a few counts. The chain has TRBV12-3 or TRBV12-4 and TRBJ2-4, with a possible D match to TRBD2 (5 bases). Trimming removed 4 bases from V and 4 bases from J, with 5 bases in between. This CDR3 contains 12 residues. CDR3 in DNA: TGTGCCAGCAGTTGGAGGAAAAACATTCAGTACTTC. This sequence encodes CASSWRKNIQYF.

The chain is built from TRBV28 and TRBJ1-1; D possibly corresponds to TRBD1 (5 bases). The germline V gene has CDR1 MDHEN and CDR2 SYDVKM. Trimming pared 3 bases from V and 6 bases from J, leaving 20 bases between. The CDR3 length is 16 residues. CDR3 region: CASSLFLSSGGAEAFF. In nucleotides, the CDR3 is TGTGCCAGCAGTTTGTTTCTGTCGTCGGGGGGTGCTGAAGCTTTCTTT.

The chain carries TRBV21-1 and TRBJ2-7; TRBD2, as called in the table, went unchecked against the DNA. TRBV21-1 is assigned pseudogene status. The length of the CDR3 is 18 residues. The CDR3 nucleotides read TGTGCCAGCAGCAAAAGGGGCGGGAGGAAAGGACCCTCCTACGAGCAGTACTTC. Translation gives CASSKRGGRKGPSYEQYF.

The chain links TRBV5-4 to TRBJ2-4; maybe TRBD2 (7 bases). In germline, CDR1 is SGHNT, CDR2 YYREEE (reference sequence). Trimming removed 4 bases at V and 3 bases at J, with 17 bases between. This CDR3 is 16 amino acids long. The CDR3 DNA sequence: TGTGCCAGCAGCCCGGAGGGGGGGCAGGGCAAAAACATTCAGTACTTC. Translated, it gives CASSPEGGQGKNIQYF.

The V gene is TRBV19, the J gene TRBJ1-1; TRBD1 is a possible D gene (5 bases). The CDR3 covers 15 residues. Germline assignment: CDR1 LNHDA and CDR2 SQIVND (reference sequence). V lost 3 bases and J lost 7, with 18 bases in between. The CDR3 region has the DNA TGTGCCAGTAGTATTGGGTCAGGGATTGGGATTGAAGCTTTCTTT. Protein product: CASSIGSGIGIEAFF. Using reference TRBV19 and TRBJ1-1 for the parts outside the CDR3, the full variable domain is DGGITQSPKYLFRKEGQNVTLSCEQNLNHDAMYWYRQDPGQGLRLIYYSQIVNDFQKGDIAEGYSVSREKKESFPLTVTSAQKNPTAFYLCASSIGSGIGIEAFFGQGTRLTVV.

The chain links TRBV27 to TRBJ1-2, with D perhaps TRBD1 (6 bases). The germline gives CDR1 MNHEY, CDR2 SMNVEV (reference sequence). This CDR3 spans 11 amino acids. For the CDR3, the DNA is TGTGCGACCGGGGGGCTTGGAGGCTACACCTTC. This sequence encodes CATGGLGGYTF.

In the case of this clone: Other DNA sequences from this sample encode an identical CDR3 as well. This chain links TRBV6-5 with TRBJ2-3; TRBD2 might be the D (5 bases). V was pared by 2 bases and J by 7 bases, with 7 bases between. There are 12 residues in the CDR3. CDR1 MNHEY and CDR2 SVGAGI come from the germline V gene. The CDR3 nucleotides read TGTGCCAGCAGTTACGCGGGCAATACGCAGTATTTT. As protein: CASSYAGNTQYF.

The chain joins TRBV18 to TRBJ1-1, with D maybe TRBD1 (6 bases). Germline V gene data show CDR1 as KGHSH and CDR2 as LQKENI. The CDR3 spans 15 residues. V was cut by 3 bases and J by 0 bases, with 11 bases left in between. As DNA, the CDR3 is TGTGCCAGCTCACCGGAACAGGGAGTGAACACTGAAGCTTTCTTT. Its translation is CASSPEQGVNTEAFF.

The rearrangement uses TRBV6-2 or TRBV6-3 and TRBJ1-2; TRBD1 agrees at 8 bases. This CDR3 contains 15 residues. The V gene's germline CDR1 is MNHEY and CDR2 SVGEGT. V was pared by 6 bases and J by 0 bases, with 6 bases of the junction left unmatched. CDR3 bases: TGTGCCAGCAGCGCCTCGACAGGGGCTAACTATGGCTACACCTTC. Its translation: CASSASTGANYGYTF.

Here the CDR3 reads CASSRGGGYGYTF. The CDR3 DNA sequence: TGTGCCAGCAGTCGGGGAGGGGGCTATGGCTACACCTTC. V is TRBV6-5 and J is TRBJ1-2; possible D gene TRBD1, 6 bases. The CDR3 runs 13 residues. V was cut by 5 bases and J by 4 bases, with 11 bases left in between. CDR1 is MNHEY and CDR2 is SVGAGI in the germline V gene.

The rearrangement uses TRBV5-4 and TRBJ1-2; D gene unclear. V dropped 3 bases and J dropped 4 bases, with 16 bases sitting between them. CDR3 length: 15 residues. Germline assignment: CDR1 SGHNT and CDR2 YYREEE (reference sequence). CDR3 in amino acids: CASSSFEERVYGYTF. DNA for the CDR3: TGTGCCAGCAGCTCGTTCGAGGAGAGAGTCTATGGCTACACCTTC.

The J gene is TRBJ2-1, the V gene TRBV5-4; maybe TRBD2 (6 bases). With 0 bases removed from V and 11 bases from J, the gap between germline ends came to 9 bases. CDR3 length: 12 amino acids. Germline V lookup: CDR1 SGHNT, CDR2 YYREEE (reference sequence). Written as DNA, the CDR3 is TGTGCCAGCAGCTTGGCGGGGGATAAGCAGTTCTTC. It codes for CASSLAGDKQFF.

Written as DNA, the CDR3 is TGTGCCAGCAGCCAAGTGGACAGGAGCACAGATACGCAGTATTTT. Translating gives CASSQVDRSTDTQYF. This chain uses TRBV14 with TRBJ2-3; 7 bases line up with TRBD1. The CDR3 totals 15 residues. CDR1 SGHDN and CDR2 FVKESK come from the germline V gene. Losses at the gene ends were 1 base for V and 0 bases for J; bases not matched to a gene: 1.

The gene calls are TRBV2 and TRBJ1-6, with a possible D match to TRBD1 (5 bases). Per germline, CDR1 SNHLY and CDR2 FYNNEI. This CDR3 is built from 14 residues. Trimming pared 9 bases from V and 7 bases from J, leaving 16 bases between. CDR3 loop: CASKAGQRNSPLHF. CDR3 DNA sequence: TGTGCCAGTAAGGCGGGGCAGCGGAATTCACCCCTCCACTTT.

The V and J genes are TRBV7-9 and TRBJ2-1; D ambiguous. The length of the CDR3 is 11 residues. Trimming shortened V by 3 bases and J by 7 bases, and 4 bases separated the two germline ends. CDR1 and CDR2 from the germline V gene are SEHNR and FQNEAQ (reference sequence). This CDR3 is CASSFVNEQFF. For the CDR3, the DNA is TGTGCCAGCAGCTTCGTGAATGAGCAGTTCTTC.